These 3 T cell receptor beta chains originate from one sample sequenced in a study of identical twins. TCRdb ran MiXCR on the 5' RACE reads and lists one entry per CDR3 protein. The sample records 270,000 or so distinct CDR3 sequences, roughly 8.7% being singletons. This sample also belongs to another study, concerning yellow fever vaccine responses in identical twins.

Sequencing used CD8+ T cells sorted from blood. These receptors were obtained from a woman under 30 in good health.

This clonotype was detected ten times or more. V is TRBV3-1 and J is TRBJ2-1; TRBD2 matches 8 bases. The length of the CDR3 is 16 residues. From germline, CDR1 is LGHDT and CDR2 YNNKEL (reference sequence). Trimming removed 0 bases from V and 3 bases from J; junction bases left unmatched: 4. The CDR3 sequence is CASSQDLAGGYNEQFF. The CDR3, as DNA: TGTGCCAGCAGCCAAGATTTGGCGGGGGGCTACAATGAGCAGTTCTTC.

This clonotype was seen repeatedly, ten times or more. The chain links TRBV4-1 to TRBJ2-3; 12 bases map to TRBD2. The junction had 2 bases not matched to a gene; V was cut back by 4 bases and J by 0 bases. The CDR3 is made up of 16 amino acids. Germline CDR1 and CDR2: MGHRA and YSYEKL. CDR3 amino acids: CASSRGTSGSTDTQYF. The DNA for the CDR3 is TGCGCCAGCAGCCGCGGGACTAGCGGGAGCACAGATACGCAGTATTTT.

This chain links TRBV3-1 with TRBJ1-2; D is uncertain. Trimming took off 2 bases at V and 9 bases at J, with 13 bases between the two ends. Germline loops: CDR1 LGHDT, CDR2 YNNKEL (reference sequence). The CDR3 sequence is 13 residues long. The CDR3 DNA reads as TGTGCCAGCAGCCAACCGGACGGAAATAGCTACACCTTC. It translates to CASSQPDGNSYTF.